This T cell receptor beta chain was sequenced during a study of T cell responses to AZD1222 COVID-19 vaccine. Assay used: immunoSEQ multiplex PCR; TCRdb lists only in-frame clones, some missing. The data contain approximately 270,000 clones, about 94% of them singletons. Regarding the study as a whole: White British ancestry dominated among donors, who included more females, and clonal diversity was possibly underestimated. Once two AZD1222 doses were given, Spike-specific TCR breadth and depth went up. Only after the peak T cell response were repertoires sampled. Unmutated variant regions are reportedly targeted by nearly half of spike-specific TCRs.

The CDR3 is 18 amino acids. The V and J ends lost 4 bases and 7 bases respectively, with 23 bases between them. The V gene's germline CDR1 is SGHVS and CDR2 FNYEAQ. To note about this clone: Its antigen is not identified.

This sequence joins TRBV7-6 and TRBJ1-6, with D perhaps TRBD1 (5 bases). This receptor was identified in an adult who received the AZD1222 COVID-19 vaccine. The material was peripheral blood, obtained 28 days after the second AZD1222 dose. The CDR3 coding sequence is TGTGCCAGCAGCTCGAGCCGATGGGGCAGCCGTGCGAATTCACCCCTCCACTTT. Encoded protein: CASSSSRWGSRANSPLHF.